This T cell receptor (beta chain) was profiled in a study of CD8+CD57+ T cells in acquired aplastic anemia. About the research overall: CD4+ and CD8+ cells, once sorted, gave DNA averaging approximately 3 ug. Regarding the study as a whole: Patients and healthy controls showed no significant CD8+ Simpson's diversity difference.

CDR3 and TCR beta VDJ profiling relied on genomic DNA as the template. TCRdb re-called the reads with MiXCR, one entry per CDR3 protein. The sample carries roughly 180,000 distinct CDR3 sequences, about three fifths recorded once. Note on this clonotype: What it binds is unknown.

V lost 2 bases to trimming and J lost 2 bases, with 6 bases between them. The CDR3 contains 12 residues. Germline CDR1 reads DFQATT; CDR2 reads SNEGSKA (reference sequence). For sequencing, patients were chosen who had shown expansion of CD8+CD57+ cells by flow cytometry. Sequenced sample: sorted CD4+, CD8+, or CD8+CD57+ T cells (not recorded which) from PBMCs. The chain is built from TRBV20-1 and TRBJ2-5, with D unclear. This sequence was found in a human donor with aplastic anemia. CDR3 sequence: CSARSLQETQYF. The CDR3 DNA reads TGCAGTGCTAGATCCCTACAAGAGACCCAGTACTTC.